The next 21 T cell receptor beta chains were all read from a single sample in a study of T cells after yellow fever vaccination. TCRdb ran MiXCR on the 5' RACE reads and lists one entry per CDR3 protein. The sample has some 160,000 distinct CDR3 sequences; around 9% are singletons. Specimen: CD8+ T cells sorted from PBMCs, collected 45 days after the yellow fever booster vaccination. The origin of the receptors is a young man who received the YFV17D yellow fever vaccine.

This clonotype was recorded many times. The rearrangement uses TRBV9 and TRBJ2-2; TRBD1 matches at 7 bases. The CDR3 has 15 residues. Germline V CDR1 and CDR2: SGDLS, YYNGEE. J lost 3 bases, V lost 5 bases, and 7 bases had no gene match. In nucleotides, the CDR3 is TGTGCCAGCAGATCCCTCGGGACAGACACCGGGGAGCTGTTTTTT. Translated, it gives CASRSLGTDTGELFF.

The V gene is TRBV4-2, the J gene TRBJ2-7, with D unclear. The V and J ends lost 0 bases and 6 bases respectively, with 12 bases between them. Germline CDR1 and CDR2: LGHNA and YNFKEQ. CDR3 size: 14 residues. CDR3 region: CASSQEYPGAEQYV. The CDR3 DNA reads as TGTGCCAGCAGCCAAGAATACCCAGGCGCCGAGCAGTACGTC.

CDR3 sequence (DNA): TGTGCCAGCACCGCGGACATTCACATATGGAGCAATCAGCCCCAGCATTTT. It is translated as CASTADIHIWSNQPQHF. The rearrangement uses TRBV6-1 and TRBJ1-5, with D maybe TRBD1 (5 bases). Germline V gives CDR1 MNHNS, CDR2 SASEGT. CDR3 length equals 17 residues. Trimming took 7 bases from V and 1 from J, leaving 20 bases between them.

The V call is TRBV6-1, the J call TRBJ2-1; 13 bases are a match to TRBD2. Unmatched junction bases numbered 5, after V lost 4 bases and J lost 8 bases. The CDR3 runs 15 residues. Germline CDR1 reads MNHNS; CDR2 reads SASEGT. The CDR3, as DNA: TGTGCCAGCAGTGCACTAGCGGGGGGGCCCGATGAGCAGTTCTTC. This codes for CASSALAGGPDEQFF.

V usage is TRBV7-2 and J usage is TRBJ2-5, with a tentative D call TRBD2 (6 bases). This CDR3 is built from 14 residues. Germline lookup yields CDR1 SGHTA and CDR2 FQGNSA. The V end was cut by 3 bases, the J end by 5 bases, with 13 bases between. The CDR3: CASSFLGGVETQYF. The CDR3 coding sequence is TGTGCCAGCAGCTTTTTGGGCGGGGTGGAGACCCAGTACTTC. Based on the CDR3 plus reference TRBV7-2 and TRBJ2-5, the full variable domain is GAGVSQSPSNKVTEKGKDVELRCDPISGHTALYWYRQSLGQGLEFLIYFQGNSAPDKSGLPSDRFSAERTGGSVSTLTIQRTQQEDSAVYLCASSFLGGVETQYFGPGTRLLVL.

This clonotype has more than one count but fewer than ten. V gene TRBV6-5 combines with J gene TRBJ1-5, with 9 bases fitting TRBD1. CDR1 and CDR2 (germline): MNHEY, SVGAGI. CDR3 length: 17 amino acids. With V trimmed by 4 bases and J by 0 bases, 7 bases remained unmatched. The CDR3 sequence is CASSLSGTGHSNQPQHF. The CDR3 bases are TGTGCCAGCAGTTTGTCCGGGACAGGGCATAGCAATCAGCCCCAGCATTTT.

The genes are TRBV7-9 and TRBJ2-1; perhaps D is TRBD1 or TRBD2 (6 bases each). This CDR3 contains 15 residues. CDR1 and CDR2 from the germline V gene are SEHNR and FQNEAQ (reference sequence). Trimming took off 4 bases at V and 6 bases at J, with 16 bases between the two ends. The CDR3 region is CASSSTGEGGNEQFF. The CDR3 DNA is TGTGCCAGCAGCTCCACGGGGGAAGGGGGCAATGAGCAGTTCTTC.

V and J are TRBV10-1 and TRBJ2-5, with D perhaps given as TRBD1 or TRBD2 (5 bases each). This CDR3 is 14 amino acids long. Looked up from germline, CDR1 is WNHNN and CDR2 is SYGVQD (reference sequence). The V end was cut by 8 bases, the J end by 3 bases, with 16 bases between. CDR3: CASSRDLVEETQYF. CDR3 coding DNA: TGCGCCAGCTCCCGGGACCTGGTGGAAGAGACCCAGTACTTC.

J is TRBJ2-1 and V is TRBV7-6, with a tentative D call TRBD2 (5 bases). The CDR3 is 15 amino acids. The V gene's germline CDR1 is SGHVS and CDR2 FNYEAQ. V shed 5 bases and J shed 2 bases, with 13 bases lying between them. CDR3 sequence (DNA): TGTGCCAGCAGCCCGGGCGGGTTACCCTACAATGAGCAGTTCTTC. This encodes CASSPGGLPYNEQFF. The variable domain in full, with the rest retrieved from reference TRBV7-6 and TRBJ2-1, is GAGVSQSPRYKVTKRGQDVALRCDPISGHVSLYWYRQALGQGPEFLTYFNYEAQQDKSGLPNDRFSAERPEGSISTLTIQRTEQRDSAMYRCASSPGGLPYNEQFFGPGTRLTVL.

This CDR3 reads CASSSKQGTEAFF. The CDR3 region has the DNA TGTGCCAGCAGCTCAAAACAGGGCACTGAAGCTTTCTTT. The rearrangement links TRBV11-2 to TRBJ1-1; TRBD1 is a possible D gene (6 bases). The V end was cut by 4 bases, the J end by 4 bases, with 10 bases between. This CDR3 has 13 residues. Germline V CDR1 and CDR2: SGHAT, FQNNGV.

The V gene is TRBV10-3, the J gene TRBJ2-1; 7 bases line up with TRBD1. J was trimmed by 4 bases and V by 3 bases; bases with no gene match: 6. The CDR3 totals 15 residues. Germline loops: CDR1 ENHRY, CDR2 SYGVKD. The CDR3 spells CAISDLAGGYNEQFF. CDR3 DNA sequence: TGTGCCATCAGTGATCTGGCAGGGGGTTACAATGAGCAGTTCTTC.

This clonotype was seen a handful of times. The V gene is TRBV27, the J gene TRBJ1-2; tentatively, D is TRBD1 (5 bases). Per the germline V gene, CDR1 is MNHEY and CDR2 is SMNVEV (reference sequence). Trimming pared 3 bases from V and 7 bases from J, leaving 12 bases between. The CDR3 is made up of 13 amino acids. CDR3 DNA: TGTGCCAGCAGTTTTGGGGGGTTTGGTGGCTACACCTTC. Translation gives CASSFGGFGGYTF.

This clonotype was counted between two and nine times. For the CDR3, the DNA is TGTGCCAGCAGCTTAGGCCGGGACAGGGGGCTAACTGAAGCTTTCTTT. Amino acids: CASSLGRDRGLTEAFF. This rearrangement joins TRBV7-9 to TRBJ1-1, with 12 bases aligning to TRBD1. CDR1 and CDR2 from the germline V gene are SEHNR and FQNEAQ (reference sequence). With 1 base clipped from V and 5 bases from J, the junction kept 5 bases outside the gene matches. The CDR3 is 16 amino acids.

This chain's CDR3 is CAIWDGAGAYNEQFF. The CDR3, as DNA: TGTGCCATTTGGGATGGGGCAGGGGCGTACAATGAGCAGTTCTTC. The rearrangement links TRBV10-3 to TRBJ2-1; tentative D call: TRBD1 (6 bases). This CDR3 contains 15 residues. V lost 9 bases, J lost 4 bases, and 19 bases lay in between. CDR1 is ENHRY, CDR2 SYGVKD, per germline.

The V and J genes are TRBV19 and TRBJ1-1; 7 bases map to TRBD1. The CDR3 contains 15 residues. V was pared by 1 base and J by 4 bases, with 6 bases of the junction left unmatched. The V gene's germline CDR1 is LNHDA and CDR2 SQIVND (reference sequence). The CDR3 reads CASSIGTGVGTEAFF. The CDR3 coding sequence is TGTGCCAGTAGTATAGGAACAGGGGTTGGCACTGAAGCTTTCTTT.

This clonotype was seen a few times. V is TRBV7-9 and J is TRBJ2-3; D is perhaps TRBD2 (6 bases). The CDR3 totals 15 residues. The V gene lost 2 bases and the J gene lost 1 base, with 10 bases spanning the gap. Germline V gives CDR1 SEHNR, CDR2 FQNEAQ (reference sequence). The chain's CDR3 is CASSLMPGGTDTQYF. The CDR3, as DNA: TGTGCCAGCAGCTTAATGCCGGGGGGCACAGATACGCAGTATTTT.

The genes are TRBV9 and TRBJ2-1; D remains ambiguous. The CDR3 runs 14 residues. The germline V gene encodes CDR1 SGDLS and CDR2 YYNGEE. Trimming removed 3 bases from V and 8 bases from J, with 15 bases in between. The CDR3 nucleotides read TGTGCCAGCAGCGAGAGTTCCGTCCACGATGAGCAGTTCTTC. Encoded protein: CASSESSVHDEQFF.

V and J are TRBV11-3 and TRBJ2-3; D remains unclear. Per the germline V gene, CDR1 is SGHNT and CDR2 is YENEEA. This CDR3 spans 16 amino acids. V lost 5 bases, J lost 0 bases, and 15 bases lay in between. The CDR3 nucleotides are TGTGCCAGCAGCCCCCGCCTTACGGCTAGCACAGATACGCAGTATTTT. Translated: CASSPRLTASTDTQYF. Complete variable domain (other parts from reference TRBV11-3 and TRBJ2-3): EAGVVQSPRYKIIEKKQPVAFWCNPISGHNTLYWYLQNLGQGPELLIRYENEEAVDDSQLPKDRFSAERLKGVDSTLKIQPAELGDSAVYLCASSPRLTASTDTQYFGPGTRLTVL.

This clonotype turned up a few times. V is TRBV15 and J is TRBJ2-5; 9 nucleotides agree with TRBD1. This CDR3 spans 15 amino acids. Germline CDR1 is LNHNV and CDR2 is YYDKDF (reference sequence). Germline trimming cut 0 bases from V and 8 bases from J; bases unmatched to any gene: 7. The CDR3 DNA follows: TGTGCCACCAGCAGAGACCGGGACAGGGAGCAAACCCAGTACTTC. Residues: CATSRDRDREQTQYF.

The chain recombines TRBV29-1 with TRBJ2-3; D is possibly TRBD1 (7 bases). Germline CDR1 is SQVTM and CDR2 is ANQGSEA. The CDR3 is made up of 15 amino acids. The V and J ends lost 4 bases and 2 bases respectively, with 16 bases between them. CDR3 region: CSVAEGARSTDTQYF. Here the CDR3 DNA reads TGCAGCGTTGCGGAGGGGGCTAGATCCACAGATACGCAGTATTTT.

The rearrangement links TRBV7-3 to TRBJ2-7; tentatively, D is TRBD2 (6 bases). V was pared by 2 bases and J by 5 bases, with 10 bases between. Germline V gives CDR1 SGHTA, CDR2 FQGTGA. The CDR3 extends over 13 amino acids. The CDR3 loop reads CASSLGSGDEQYV. The CDR3 DNA reads TGTGCCAGCAGCTTAGGTTCGGGGGACGAGCAGTACGTC.